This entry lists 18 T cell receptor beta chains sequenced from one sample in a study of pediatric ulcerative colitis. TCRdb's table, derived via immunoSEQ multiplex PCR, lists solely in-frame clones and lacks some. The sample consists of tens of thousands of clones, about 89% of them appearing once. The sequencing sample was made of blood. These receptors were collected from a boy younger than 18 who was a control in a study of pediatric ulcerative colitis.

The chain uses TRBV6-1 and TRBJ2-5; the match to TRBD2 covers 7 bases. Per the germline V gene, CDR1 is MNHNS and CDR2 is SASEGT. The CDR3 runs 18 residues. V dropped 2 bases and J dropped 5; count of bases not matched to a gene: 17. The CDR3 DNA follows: TGTGCCAGCAGTGAACGGCCCCAGTGGGGGGGAGGAAGGGAGACCCAGTACTTC. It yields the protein CASSERPQWGGGRETQYF.

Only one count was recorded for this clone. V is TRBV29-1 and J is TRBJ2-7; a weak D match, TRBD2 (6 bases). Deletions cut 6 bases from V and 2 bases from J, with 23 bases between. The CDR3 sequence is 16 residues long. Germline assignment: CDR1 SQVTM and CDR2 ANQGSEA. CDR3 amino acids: CSVAPWEDTFAYEQYF. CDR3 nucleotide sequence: TGCAGCGTGGCTCCCTGGGAGGATACCTTTGCCTACGAGCAGTACTTC.

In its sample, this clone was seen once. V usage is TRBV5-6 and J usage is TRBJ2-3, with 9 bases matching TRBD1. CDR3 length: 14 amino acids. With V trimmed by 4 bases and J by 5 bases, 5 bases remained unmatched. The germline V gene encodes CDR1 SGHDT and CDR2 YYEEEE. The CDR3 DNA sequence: TGTGCCAGCAGCAGGGACAGGGCTAAAGATACGCAGTATTTT. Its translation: CASSRDRAKDTQYF.

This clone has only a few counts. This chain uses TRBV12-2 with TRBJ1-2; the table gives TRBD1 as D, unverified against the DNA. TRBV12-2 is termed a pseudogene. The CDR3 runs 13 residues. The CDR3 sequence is CASRSGVETEHSF. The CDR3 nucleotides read TGTGCAAGTCGCTCAGGTGTTGAGACAGAGCACTCCTTC.

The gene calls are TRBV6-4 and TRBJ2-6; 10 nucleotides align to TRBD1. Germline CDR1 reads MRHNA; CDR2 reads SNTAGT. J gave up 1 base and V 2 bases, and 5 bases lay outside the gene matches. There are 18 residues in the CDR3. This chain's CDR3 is CASSDGTGVYSGANVLTF. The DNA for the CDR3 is TGTGCCAGCAGTGACGGGACAGGGGTGTATTCTGGGGCCAACGTCCTGACTTTC.

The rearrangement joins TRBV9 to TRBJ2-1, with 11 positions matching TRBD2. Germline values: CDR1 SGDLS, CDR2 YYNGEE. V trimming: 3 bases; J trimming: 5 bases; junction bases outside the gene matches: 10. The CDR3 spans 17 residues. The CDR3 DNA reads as TGTGCCAGCAGCGCGTCCGCACTAGCGGGAGCGGACAATGAGCAGTTCTTC. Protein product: CASSASALAGADNEQFF.

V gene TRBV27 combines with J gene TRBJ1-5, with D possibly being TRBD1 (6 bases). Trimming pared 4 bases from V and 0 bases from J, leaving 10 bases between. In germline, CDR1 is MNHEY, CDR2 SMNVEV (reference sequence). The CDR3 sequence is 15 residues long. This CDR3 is CASSSDRYSNQPQHF. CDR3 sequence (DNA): TGTGCCAGCAGTTCCGACAGGTATAGCAATCAGCCCCAGCATTTT.

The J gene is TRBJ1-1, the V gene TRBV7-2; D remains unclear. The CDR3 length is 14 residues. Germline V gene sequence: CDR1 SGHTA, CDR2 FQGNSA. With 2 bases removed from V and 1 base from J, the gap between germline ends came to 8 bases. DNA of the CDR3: TGTGCCAGCAGCTTATACCACGGGAACACTGAAGCTTTCTTT. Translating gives CASSLYHGNTEAFF.

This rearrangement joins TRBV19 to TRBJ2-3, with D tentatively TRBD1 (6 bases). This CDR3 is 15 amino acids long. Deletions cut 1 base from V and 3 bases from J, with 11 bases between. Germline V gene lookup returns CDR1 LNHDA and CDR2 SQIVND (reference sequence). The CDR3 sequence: CASSIGWGRTDTQYF. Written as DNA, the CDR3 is TGTGCCAGTAGTATAGGCTGGGGGCGGACAGATACGCAGTATTTT.

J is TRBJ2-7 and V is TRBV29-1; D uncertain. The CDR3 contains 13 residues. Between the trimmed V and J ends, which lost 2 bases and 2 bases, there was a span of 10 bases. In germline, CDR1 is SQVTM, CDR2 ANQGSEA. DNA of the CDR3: TGCAGCGTTGAACGGAGTGATACCTACGAGCAGTACTTC. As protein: CSVERSDTYEQYF.

CDR3 amino acids: CASSVSGATSYEQYF. DNA for the CDR3: TGTGCCAGCAGCGTCAGCGGTGCTACCAGCTACGAGCAGTACTTC. This chain links TRBV9 with TRBJ2-7; D perhaps matches TRBD2 (5 bases). CDR1 is SGDLS, CDR2 YYNGEE, per germline. V was pared by 2 bases and J by 3 bases, with 15 bases between. CDR3 size: 15 residues.

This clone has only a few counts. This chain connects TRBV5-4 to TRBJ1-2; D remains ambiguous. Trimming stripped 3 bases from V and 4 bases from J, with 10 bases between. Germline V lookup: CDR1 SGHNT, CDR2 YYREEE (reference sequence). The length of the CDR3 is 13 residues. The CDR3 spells CASSSPPSYGYTF. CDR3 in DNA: TGTGCCAGCAGCTCACCTCCCAGCTATGGCTACACCTTC.

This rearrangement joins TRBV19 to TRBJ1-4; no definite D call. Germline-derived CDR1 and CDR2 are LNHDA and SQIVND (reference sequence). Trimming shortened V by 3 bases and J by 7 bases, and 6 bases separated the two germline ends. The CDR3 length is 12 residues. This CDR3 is CASSIPFEKLFF. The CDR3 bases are TGTGCCAGTAGTATTCCGTTTGAAAAACTGTTTTTT.

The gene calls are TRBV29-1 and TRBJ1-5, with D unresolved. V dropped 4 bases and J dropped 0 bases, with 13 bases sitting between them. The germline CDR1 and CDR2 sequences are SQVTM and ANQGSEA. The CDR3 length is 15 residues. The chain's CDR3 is CSVVFGSDSNQPQHF. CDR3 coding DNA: TGCAGCGTTGTATTTGGGTCGGATAGCAATCAGCCCCAGCATTTT.

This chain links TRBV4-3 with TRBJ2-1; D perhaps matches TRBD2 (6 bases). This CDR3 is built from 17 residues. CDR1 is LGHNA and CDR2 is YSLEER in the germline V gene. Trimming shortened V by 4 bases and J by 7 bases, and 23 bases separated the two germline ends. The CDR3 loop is CASSPFGVAVGGNEQFF. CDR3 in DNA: TGCGCCAGCAGCCCCTTCGGCGTAGCGGTGGGGGGAAATGAGCAGTTCTTC.

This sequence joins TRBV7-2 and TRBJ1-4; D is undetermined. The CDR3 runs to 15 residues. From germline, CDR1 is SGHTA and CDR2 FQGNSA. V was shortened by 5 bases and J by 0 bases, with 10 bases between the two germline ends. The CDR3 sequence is CASSPQTATNEKLFF. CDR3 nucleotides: TGTGCCAGCAGCCCCCAAACCGCAACTAATGAAAAACTGTTTTTT.

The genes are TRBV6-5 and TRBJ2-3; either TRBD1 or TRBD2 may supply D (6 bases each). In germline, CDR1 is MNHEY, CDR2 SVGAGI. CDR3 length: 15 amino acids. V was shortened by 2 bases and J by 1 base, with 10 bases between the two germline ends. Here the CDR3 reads CASSYNRGGTDTQYF. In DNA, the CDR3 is TGTGCCAGCAGTTACAATAGGGGGGGCACAGATACGCAGTATTTT.

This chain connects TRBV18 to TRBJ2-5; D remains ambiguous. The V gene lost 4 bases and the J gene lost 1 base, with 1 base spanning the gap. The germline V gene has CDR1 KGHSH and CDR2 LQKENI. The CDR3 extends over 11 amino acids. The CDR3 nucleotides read TGTGCCAGCTCACTCCAAGAGACCCAGTACTTC. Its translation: CASSLQETQYF.